This T cell receptor (beta chain) was captured by sequencing in a study of blood T cell repertoires in COVID-19. Study summary: There were acute and convalescent COVID-19 samples, and they came from the United States, Italy and Spain. Sources were T cells, B-cell-depleted T cells, or PBMCs; the material itself was cDNA or gDNA.

Per the study methods: The assay estimated nucleated cells by amplifying reference gene primers. Sequenced by immunoSEQ multiplex PCR; TCRdb stores in-frame clones only, minus some. V and J calls and clone size are given by that table; D and trimming were obtained from the DNA. Of some 200,000 clones listed, approximately 87% were seen once; the top ten hold 3% to 4%. This CDR3 spans 14 amino acids. The ends were cut back, 8 bases at V and 1 base at J, with 13 bases in the middle. Per the germline V gene, CDR1 is SGHTA and CDR2 is FQGTGA. The receptor was derived from a man between 18 and 35 years old with active or convalescent COVID-19. The specimen sequenced was peripheral blood. The chain joins TRBV7-3 to TRBJ2-3, with a weak D call TRBD2 (5 bases). The CDR3 nucleotides read TGTGCCAGCCAAAAGGTAGCGCGCACAGATACGCAGTATTTT. It is translated as CASQKVARTDTQYF.